This record looks at one T cell receptor beta chain sequence and its context. The antigen is unknown. These data originate in a study of T cell responses to AZD1222 COVID-19 vaccine. From germline, CDR1 is SGHTA and CDR2 FQGNSA. The ends were cut back, 1 base at V and 9 bases at J, with 7 bases in the middle. The CDR3 spans 13 residues. General study findings and limits: Nearly half of spike-specific TCRs reportedly go after variant regions that carry no mutations. Regions 160-218 and 743-854 dominated among vaccine-associated CD4 TCRs spanning spike. Donors were largely white British and mainly female; clonal diversity was possibly underestimated. Repertoire sampling was restricted to post-peak T cell response timepoints.

Profiled with immunoSEQ multiplex PCR; TCRdb holds only in-frame clones, not every one. Among about 150,000 clones listed, 85% to 95% were seen once. The specimen was peripheral blood, collected 28 days after the second AZD1222 dose. The clonotype originates from an adult who received the AZD1222 COVID-19 vaccine. The rearrangement joins TRBV7-2 to TRBJ1-6; D ambiguous. This CDR3 reads CASSLDLGSPLHF. In DNA, the CDR3 is TGTGCCAGCAGCTTAGACCTCGGTTCACCCCTCCACTTT.